The present entry profiles one T cell receptor (beta chain) with its context. Germline CDR1 is LNHNV and CDR2 is YYDKDF (reference sequence). There are 14 residues in the CDR3. Trimming took 0 bases from V and 4 from J; bases not matched to a gene: 2. This entry belongs to a study of T cells in narcolepsy. Study background: Patients with NT1 or NT2 and healthy control donors were enrolled.

Assay used: immunoSEQ multiplex PCR; TCRdb lists only in-frame clones, some missing. This table holds some 35,000 clones, about 80% found once. This TCR derives from a human donor in good health. The chain uses TRBV15 and TRBJ1-1; TRBD1 aligns across 7 bases. The sample consisted of memory (CD45RA-) CD4+ T cells from blood. CDR3 residues: CATSRDRGPTEAFF. In DNA, the CDR3 is TGTGCCACCAGCAGAGATAGGGGGCCCACTGAAGCTTTCTTT. Based on the CDR3 plus reference TRBV15 and TRBJ1-1, the full variable domain is DAMVIQNPRYQVTQFGKPVTLSCSQTLNHNVMYWYQQKSSQAPKLLFHYYDKDFNNEADTPDNFQSRRPNTSFCFLDIRSPGLGDTAMYLCATSRDRGPTEAFFGQGTRLTVV.